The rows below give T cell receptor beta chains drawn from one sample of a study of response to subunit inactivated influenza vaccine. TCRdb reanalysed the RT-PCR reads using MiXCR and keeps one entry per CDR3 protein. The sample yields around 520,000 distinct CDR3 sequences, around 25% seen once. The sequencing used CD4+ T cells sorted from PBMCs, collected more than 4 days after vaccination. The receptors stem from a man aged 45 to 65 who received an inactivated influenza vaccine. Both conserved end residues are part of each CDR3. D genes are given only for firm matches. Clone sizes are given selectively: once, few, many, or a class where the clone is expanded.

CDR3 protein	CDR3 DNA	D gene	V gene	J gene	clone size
CASSQGNSYEQYF	TGTGCCAGCAGCCAGGGTAATTCCTACGAGCAGTACTTC	.	TRBV7-2	TRBJ2-7	.
CSARGGSGNANTGELFF	TGCAGTGCTAGAGGGGGTAGCGGGAACGCGAACACCGGGGAGCTGTTTTTT	TRBD2	TRBV20-1	TRBJ2-2	.
CASREQGNYGYTF	TGTGCCAGCAGGGAACAGGGCAACTATGGCTACACCTTC	.	TRBV6-1	TRBJ1-2	.
CASSPDNEQYF	TGTGCCAGCAGTCCCGACAACGAGCAGTACTTC	.	TRBV28	TRBJ2-7	.
CSARGLAPGEETQYF	TGCAGTGCTAGAGGTCTAGCCCCGGGGGAAGAGACCCAGTACTTC	.	TRBV20-1	TRBJ2-5	.
CASSKTGSHEQYF	TGTGCCAGCAGCAAGACAGGGTCCCACGAGCAGTACTTC	TRBD1	TRBV12-3/TRBV12-4	TRBJ2-7	.
CSVEGRSMGSQYF	TGCAGCGTTGAGGGACGGAGTATGGGGTCGCAGTACTTC	.	TRBV29-1	TRBJ2-7	.
CASSLDVETQYF	TGTGCCAGCAGCTTAGATGTAGAGACCCAGTACTTC	.	TRBV7-2	TRBJ2-5	.
CASSYGGPYEQYF	TGTGCCAGCAGTTACGGCGGACCCTACGAGCAGTACTTC	.	TRBV6-2/TRBV6-3	TRBJ2-7	.
CASSLSGTGGSGELFF	TGTGCCAGCAGCTTAAGCGGGACAGGGGGCTCCGGGGAGCTGTTTTTT	TRBD1	TRBV7-8	TRBJ2-2	few
CATSRAVGSPLHF	TGTGCCACCAGCAGAGCCGTAGGGTCACCCCTCCACTTT	.	TRBV15	TRBJ1-6	many
CASASRGQGASEQFF	TGTGCCAGCGCTTCGAGGGGACAGGGGGCAAGTGAGCAGTTCTTC	TRBD1	TRBV6-5	TRBJ2-1	few
CASSPLRAGIYNEQFF	TGTGCCAGCAGCCCGCTCCGAGCGGGGATTTACAATGAGCAGTTCTTC	TRBD2	TRBV7-2	TRBJ2-1	.
CASSQGPARITEQFF	TGTGCCAGCAGCCAAGGCCCGGCTAGGATCACGGAGCAGTTCTTC	.	TRBV14	TRBJ2-1	few
CSARISSDIQETQYF	TGCAGTGCTAGAATCTCCAGCGACATCCAAGAGACCCAGTACTTC	.	TRBV20-1	TRBJ2-5	.
CSASGLALTGELFF	TGCAGTGCTAGTGGACTAGCTCTTACCGGGGAGCTGTTTTTT	TRBD2	TRBV20-1	TRBJ2-2	.
CASSVGQGGEQYF	TGTGCCAGCAGCGTAGGGCAGGGGGGCGAGCAGTACTTC	.	TRBV9	TRBJ2-7	.
CSAGDSTDTQYF	TGCAGCGCGGGGGACAGCACAGATACGCAGTATTTT	.	TRBV29-1	TRBJ2-3	.
CSARTGGIAGANVLTF	TGCAGTGCTAGGACAGGGGGCATAGCTGGGGCCAACGTCCTGACTTTC	TRBD1	TRBV20-1	TRBJ2-6	.
CAISAGREEKLFF	TGTGCCATCAGTGCGGGGAGGGAGGAAAAACTGTTTTTT	.	TRBV10-3	TRBJ1-4	.
CASSAIDYEPQHF	TGTGCCAGCAGTGCCATCGATTATGAGCCCCAGCATTTT	.	TRBV6-1	TRBJ1-5	few
CASSLGGVEQYF	TGTGCCAGCAGCTTAGGAGGGGTCGAGCAGTACTTC	.	TRBV11-2	TRBJ2-7	.
CASSSVDLKRRGELFF	TGTGCCAGCAGCTCCGTAGACTTAAAGCGTCGCGGGGAGCTGTTTTTT	.	TRBV11-1	TRBJ2-2	few
CASSLLRGPQETQYF	TGTGCCAGCAGCTTATTGCGGGGGCCCCAAGAGACCCAGTACTTC	.	TRBV7-2	TRBJ2-5	.
CASSGQTGDTEAFF	TGTGCCAGCAGCGGCCAGACAGGCGACACTGAAGCTTTCTTT	.	TRBV7-2	TRBJ1-1	.
CASQAPGTDNSPLHF	TGTGCCAGCCAAGCACCAGGGACAGACAATTCACCCCTCCACTTT	TRBD1	TRBV2	TRBJ1-6	few
CSASGLGLAVGETQYF	TGCAGTGCTTCAGGGCTCGGACTAGCGGTGGGAGAGACCCAGTACTTC	TRBD2	TRBV20-1	TRBJ2-5	few
CASSLSGTDETQYF	TGCGCCAGCAGCTTGTCCGGGACAGACGAGACCCAGTACTTC	TRBD1	TRBV5-1	TRBJ2-5	.
CASSPGRTKDEQYF	TGCGCCAGCAGCCCCGGGAGGACAAAGGACGAGCAGTACTTC	TRBD2	TRBV5-1	TRBJ2-7	.
CASSDRQGLSTDTQYF	TGTGCCAGCAGTGACCGACAAGGTCTTAGCACAGATACGCAGTATTTT	.	TRBV2	TRBJ2-3	.
CASSPLEYAGELFF	TGTGCCAGCTCACCCCTGGAGTACGCCGGGGAGCTGTTTTTT	.	TRBV18	TRBJ2-2	.
CASSYPGQGDGYTF	TGTGCCAGCAGCTACCCGGGACAGGGTGATGGCTACACCTTC	TRBD1	TRBV7-2	TRBJ1-2	many
CASSLYGTRGRAQYF	TGTGCCAGCAGCTTGTATGGGACTCGCGGCAGAGCGCAGTATTTT	.	TRBV5-4	TRBJ2-3	.
CSAIAGGPETQYF	TGCAGTGCTATAGCGGGGGGGCCCGAGACCCAGTACTTC	TRBD2	TRBV20-1	TRBJ2-5	.
CASSRQVFEKLFF	TGTGCCAGCAGCCGACAGGTTTTTGAAAAACTGTTTTTT	.	TRBV6-1	TRBJ1-4	few
CASSNGQGWIGGYIF	TGTGCCAGCAGTAACGGACAGGGTTGGATTGGCGGCTACATCTTC	TRBD1	TRBV6-2/TRBV6-3	TRBJ1-2	.
CSVEDFLSYNEQFF	TGCAGCGTTGAAGATTTTCTCTCCTACAATGAGCAGTTCTTC	.	TRBV29-1	TRBJ2-1	.
CASSLLSQGQVANIQYF	TGTGCCAGCAGCTTACTGTCCCAGGGACAGGTGGCAAACATTCAGTACTTC	TRBD1	TRBV7-9	TRBJ2-4	few
CASSQDRLGTEAFF	TGTGCCAGCAGCCAAGATCGGTTAGGGACTGAAGCTTTCTTT	.	TRBV3-1	TRBJ1-1	few
CSPDGDPKSGYTF	TGCAGTCCCGATGGGGACCCGAAGTCTGGCTACACCTTC	.	TRBV20-1	TRBJ1-2	.
CASSQDLAAPHQEQYF	TGTGCCAGCAGCCAGGACCTAGCGGCACCCCACCAGGAGCAGTACTTC	TRBD2	TRBV4-2	TRBJ2-7	few
CASSIGTGGSWTEAFF	TGTGCCAGCAGCATCGGGACAGGGGGGTCGTGGACTGAAGCTTTCTTT	TRBD1	TRBV3-1	TRBJ1-1	.
CASSLNAGTEYEQYF	TGCGCCAGCAGCTTGAATGCCGGGACGGAGTACGAGCAGTACTTC	.	TRBV5-1	TRBJ2-7	.
CASSDLAGPYRRRFF	TGTGCCAGCAGTGACTTAGCGGGACCCTATCGGAGGCGGTTCTTC	TRBD2	TRBV6-4	TRBJ2-1	few
CASSPKDRTDTQYF	TGTGCCAGCAGTCCCAAGGACAGGACAGATACGCAGTATTTT	TRBD1	TRBV6-1	TRBJ2-3	.
CASSQVTLGVGSYNSPLHF	TGCGCCAGCAGCCAAGTTACCTTAGGGGTAGGATCCTATAATTCACCCCTCCACTTT	.	TRBV4-1	TRBJ1-6	.
CSVGVRADTGELFF	TGCAGCGTTGGCGTCAGGGCAGACACCGGGGAGCTGTTTTTT	.	TRBV29-1	TRBJ2-2	few
CAMTAGGPGETQYF	TGTGCCATGACAGCGGGAGGGCCAGGAGAGACCCAGTACTTC	TRBD2	TRBV7-8	TRBJ2-5	.
CSAQSPVGTGELFF	TGCAGTGCCCAGTCCCCAGTGGGCACCGGGGAGCTGTTTTTT	.	TRBV20-1	TRBJ2-2	.
CASSFGRVTGELFF	TGTGCCAGCAGTTTTGGCAGGGTAACCGGGGAGCTGTTTTTT	.	TRBV12-3/TRBV12-4	TRBJ2-2	.
CSNQRAGYSNQPQHF	TGCAGCAACCAGAGGGCGGGCTATAGCAATCAGCCCCAGCATTTT	.	TRBV29-1	TRBJ1-5	.
CASSLTGSTGELFF	TGTGCCAGCAGCTTAACAGGGTCCACCGGGGAGCTGTTTTTT	.	TRBV5-5	TRBJ2-2	few
CAWSEMGIRGYF	TGTGCCTGGAGTGAAATGGGAATTAGGGGATACTTC	.	TRBV30	TRBJ2-7	.